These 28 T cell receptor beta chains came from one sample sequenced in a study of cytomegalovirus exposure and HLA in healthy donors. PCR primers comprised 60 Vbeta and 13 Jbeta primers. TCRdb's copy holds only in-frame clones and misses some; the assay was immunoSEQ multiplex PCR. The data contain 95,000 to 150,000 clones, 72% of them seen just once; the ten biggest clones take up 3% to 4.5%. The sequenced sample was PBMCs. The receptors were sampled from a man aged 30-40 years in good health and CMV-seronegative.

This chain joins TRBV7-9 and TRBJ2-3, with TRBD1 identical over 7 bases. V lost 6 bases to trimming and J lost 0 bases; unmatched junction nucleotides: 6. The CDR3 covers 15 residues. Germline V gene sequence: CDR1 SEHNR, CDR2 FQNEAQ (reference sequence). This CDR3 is CASSEGQSSTDTQYF. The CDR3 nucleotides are TGTGCCAGCAGTGAGGGACAGTCTAGCACAGATACGCAGTATTTT.

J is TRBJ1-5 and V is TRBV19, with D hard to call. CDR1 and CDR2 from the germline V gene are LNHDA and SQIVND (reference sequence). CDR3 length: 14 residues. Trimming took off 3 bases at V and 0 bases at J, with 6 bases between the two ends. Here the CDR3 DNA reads TGTGCCAGTAGTATTCTTAATAGCAATCAGCCCCAGCATTTT. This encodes CASSILNSNQPQHF.

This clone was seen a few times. The CDR3 nucleotides are TGTGCCAGCAGTCTACGATGGAGCTCTGGAAACACCATATATTTT. This codes for CASSLRWSSGNTIYF. The chain joins TRBV6-5 to TRBJ1-3; D ambiguous. The CDR3 has 15 residues. Germline lookup yields CDR1 MNHEY and CDR2 SVGAGI. V shed 5 bases and J shed 0 bases, with 11 bases lying between them.

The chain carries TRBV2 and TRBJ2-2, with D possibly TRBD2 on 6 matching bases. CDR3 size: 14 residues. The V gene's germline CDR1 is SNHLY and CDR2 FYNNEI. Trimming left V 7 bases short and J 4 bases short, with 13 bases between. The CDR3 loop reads CASKPQGGTGELFF. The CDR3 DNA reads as TGTGCCAGCAAGCCTCAGGGAGGCACCGGGGAGCTGTTTTTT.

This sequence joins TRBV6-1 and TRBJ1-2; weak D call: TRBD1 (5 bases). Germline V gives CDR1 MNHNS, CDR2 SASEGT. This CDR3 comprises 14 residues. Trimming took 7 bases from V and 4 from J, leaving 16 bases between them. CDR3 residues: CASTRVGGPYGYTF. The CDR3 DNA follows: TGTGCCAGCACTCGAGTCGGGGGACCCTATGGCTACACCTTC.

In DNA form, the CDR3 reads TGTGCCAGCAGTTTACATCAGAGGCTTGGCCAGTACTTC. As protein: CASSLHQRLGQYF. The chain couples TRBV28 to TRBJ2-5; no firm D call. The V end lost 2 bases, the J end lost 10 bases, and 14 bases lay between the germline ends. Germline CDR1 and CDR2: MDHEN and SYDVKM. CDR3 size: 13 residues.

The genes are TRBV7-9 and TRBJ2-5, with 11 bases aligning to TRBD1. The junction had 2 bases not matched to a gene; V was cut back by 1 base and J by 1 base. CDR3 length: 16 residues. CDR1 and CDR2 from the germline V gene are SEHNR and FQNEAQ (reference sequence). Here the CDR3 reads CASSLGTGGFQETQYF. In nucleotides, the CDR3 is TGTGCCAGCAGCTTAGGGACAGGGGGCTTCCAAGAGACCCAGTACTTC.

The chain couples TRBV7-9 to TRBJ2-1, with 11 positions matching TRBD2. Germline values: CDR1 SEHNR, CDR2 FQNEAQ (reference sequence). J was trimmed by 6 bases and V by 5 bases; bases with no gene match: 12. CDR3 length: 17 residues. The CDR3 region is CASSLSVASGGTNEQFF. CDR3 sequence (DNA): TGTGCCAGCAGCCTATCGGTGGCTAGCGGGGGGACCAATGAGCAGTTCTTC.

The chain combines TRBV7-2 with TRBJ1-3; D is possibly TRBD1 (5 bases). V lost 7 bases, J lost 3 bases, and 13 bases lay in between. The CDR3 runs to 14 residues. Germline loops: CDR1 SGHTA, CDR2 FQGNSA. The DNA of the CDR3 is TGTGCCAGCACCTCCTGGGGGGGTGGAAACACCATATATTTT. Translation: CASTSWGGGNTIYF. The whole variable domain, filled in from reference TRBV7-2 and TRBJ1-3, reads GAGVSQSPSNKVTEKGKDVELRCDPISGHTALYWYRQSLGQGLEFLIYFQGNSAPDKSGLPSDRFSAERTGGSVSTLTIQRTQQEDSAVYLCASTSWGGGNTIYFGEGSWLTVV.

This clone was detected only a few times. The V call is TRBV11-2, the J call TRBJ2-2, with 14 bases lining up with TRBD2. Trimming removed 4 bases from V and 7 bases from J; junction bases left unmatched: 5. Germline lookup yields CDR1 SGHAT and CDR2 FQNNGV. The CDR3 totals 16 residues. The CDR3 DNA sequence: TGTGCCAGCAGCTCGTGGACTAGCGGGGGGCACGGGGAGCTGTTTTTT. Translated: CASSSWTSGGHGELFF.

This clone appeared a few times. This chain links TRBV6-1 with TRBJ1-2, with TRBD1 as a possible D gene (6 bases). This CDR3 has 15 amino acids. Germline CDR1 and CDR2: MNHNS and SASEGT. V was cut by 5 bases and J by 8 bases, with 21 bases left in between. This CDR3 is CASSKQGLAGGGYTF. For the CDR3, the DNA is TGTGCCAGCAGTAAACAGGGTTTGGCGGGTGGGGGCTACACCTTC.

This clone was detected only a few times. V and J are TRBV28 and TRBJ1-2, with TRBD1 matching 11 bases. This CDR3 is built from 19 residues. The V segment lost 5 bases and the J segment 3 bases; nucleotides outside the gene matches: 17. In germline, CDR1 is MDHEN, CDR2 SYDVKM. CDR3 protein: CASSPNWGQGVELYYGYTF. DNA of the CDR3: TGTGCCAGCAGTCCCAATTGGGGACAGGGGGTGGAACTATACTATGGCTACACCTTC.

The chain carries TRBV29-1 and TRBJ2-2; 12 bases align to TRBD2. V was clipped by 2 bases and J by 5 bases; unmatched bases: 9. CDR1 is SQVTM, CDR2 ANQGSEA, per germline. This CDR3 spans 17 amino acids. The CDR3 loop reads CSVERLAGGAGTGELFF. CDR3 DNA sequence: TGCAGCGTTGAACGGCTAGCGGGGGGGGCGGGAACCGGGGAGCTGTTTTTT.

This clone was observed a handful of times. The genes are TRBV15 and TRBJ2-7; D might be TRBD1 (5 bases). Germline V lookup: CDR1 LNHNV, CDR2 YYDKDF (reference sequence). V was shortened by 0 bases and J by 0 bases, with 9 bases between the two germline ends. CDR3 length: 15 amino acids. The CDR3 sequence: CATSREGAVSYEQYF. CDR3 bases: TGTGCCACCAGCAGAGAAGGGGCGGTCTCCTACGAGCAGTACTTC.

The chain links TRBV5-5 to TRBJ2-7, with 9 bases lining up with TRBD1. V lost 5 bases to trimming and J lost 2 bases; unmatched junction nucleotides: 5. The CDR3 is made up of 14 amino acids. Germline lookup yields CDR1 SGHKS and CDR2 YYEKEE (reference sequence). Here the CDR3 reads CASRRTGDPYEQYF. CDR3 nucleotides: TGTGCCAGCAGGCGGACAGGGGATCCCTACGAGCAGTACTTC.

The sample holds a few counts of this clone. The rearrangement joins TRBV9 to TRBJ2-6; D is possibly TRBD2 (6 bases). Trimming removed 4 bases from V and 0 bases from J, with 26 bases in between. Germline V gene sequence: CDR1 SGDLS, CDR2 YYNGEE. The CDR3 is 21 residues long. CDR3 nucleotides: TGTGCCAGCAGCCCAGCAGCGGGCCTAGCGACATTACACTCTGGGGCCAACGTCCTGACTTTC. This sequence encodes CASSPAAGLATLHSGANVLTF.

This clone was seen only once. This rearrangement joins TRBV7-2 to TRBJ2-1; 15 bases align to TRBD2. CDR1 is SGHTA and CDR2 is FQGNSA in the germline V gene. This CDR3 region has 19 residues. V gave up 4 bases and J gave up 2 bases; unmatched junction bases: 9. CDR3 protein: CASSSPGLAGGLTYNEQFF. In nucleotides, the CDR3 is TGTGCCAGCAGCTCACCGGGACTAGCGGGGGGCCTAACCTACAATGAGCAGTTCTTC. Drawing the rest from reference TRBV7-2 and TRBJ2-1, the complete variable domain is GAGVSQSPSNKVTEKGKDVELRCDPISGHTALYWYRQSLGQGLEFLIYFQGNSAPDKSGLPSDRFSAERTGGSVSTLTIQRTQQEDSAVYLCASSSPGLAGGLTYNEQFFGPGTRLTVL.

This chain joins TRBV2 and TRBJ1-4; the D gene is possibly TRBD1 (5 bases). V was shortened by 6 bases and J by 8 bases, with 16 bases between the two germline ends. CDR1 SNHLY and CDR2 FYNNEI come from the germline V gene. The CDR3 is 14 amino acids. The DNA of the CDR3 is TGTGCCAGCAGAGTGGGAGGGGTTGGGGAAAAACTGTTTTTT. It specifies CASRVGGVGEKLFF.

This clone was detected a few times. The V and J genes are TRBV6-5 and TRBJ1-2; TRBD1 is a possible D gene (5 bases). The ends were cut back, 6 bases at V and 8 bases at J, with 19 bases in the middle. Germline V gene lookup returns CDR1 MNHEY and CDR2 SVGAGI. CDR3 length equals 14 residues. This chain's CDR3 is CASSSEHGAGGYTF. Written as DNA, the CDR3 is TGTGCCAGCAGCTCCGAACATGGGGCGGGGGGCTACACCTTC.

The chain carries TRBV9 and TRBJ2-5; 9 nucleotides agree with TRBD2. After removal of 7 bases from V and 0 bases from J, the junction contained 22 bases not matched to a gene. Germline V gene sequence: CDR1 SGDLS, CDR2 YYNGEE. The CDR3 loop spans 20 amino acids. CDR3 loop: CASPDPCGGAQNPYQETQYF. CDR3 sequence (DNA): TGTGCCAGCCCCGACCCTTGCGGGGGGGCACAAAATCCGTACCAAGAGACCCAGTACTTC.

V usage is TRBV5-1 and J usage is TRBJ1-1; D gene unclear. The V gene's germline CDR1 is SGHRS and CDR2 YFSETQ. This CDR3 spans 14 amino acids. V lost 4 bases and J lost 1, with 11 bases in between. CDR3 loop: CASSQFDKNTEAFF. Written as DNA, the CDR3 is TGCGCCAGCAGCCAATTCGACAAGAACACTGAAGCTTTCTTT.

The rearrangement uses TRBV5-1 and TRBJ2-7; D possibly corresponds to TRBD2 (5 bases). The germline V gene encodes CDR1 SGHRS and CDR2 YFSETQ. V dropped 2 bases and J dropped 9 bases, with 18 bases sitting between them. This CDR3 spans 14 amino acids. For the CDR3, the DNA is TGCGCCAGCAGCTTTCAGGCGGGCCCGGAGGCGCAGTACTTC. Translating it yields CASSFQAGPEAQYF.

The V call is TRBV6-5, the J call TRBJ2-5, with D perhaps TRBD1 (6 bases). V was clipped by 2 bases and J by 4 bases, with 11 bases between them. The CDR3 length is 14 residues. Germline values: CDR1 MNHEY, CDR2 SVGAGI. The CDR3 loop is CASSYGGRGETQYF. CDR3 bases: TGTGCCAGCAGTTACGGCGGCAGGGGAGAGACCCAGTACTTC.

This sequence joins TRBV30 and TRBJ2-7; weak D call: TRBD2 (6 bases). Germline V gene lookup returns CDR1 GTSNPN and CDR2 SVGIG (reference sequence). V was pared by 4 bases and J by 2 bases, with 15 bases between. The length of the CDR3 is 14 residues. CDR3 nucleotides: TGTGCCTGGATGAAACCGGGGGTAACCTACGAGCAGTACTTC. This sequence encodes CAWMKPGVTYEQYF.

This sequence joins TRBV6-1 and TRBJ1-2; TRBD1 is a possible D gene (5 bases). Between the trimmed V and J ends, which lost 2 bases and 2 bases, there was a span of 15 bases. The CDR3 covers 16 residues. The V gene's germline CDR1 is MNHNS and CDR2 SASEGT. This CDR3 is CASSERGTATNYGYTF. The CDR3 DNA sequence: TGTGCCAGCAGTGAACGGGGGACGGCCACGAACTATGGCTACACCTTC.

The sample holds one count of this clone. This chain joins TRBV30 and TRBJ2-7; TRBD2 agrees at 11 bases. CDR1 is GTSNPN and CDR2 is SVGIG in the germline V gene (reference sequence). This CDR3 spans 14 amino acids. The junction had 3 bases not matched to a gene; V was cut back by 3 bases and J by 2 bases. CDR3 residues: CAWRPSGGTYEQYF. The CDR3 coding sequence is TGTGCCTGGAGACCTAGCGGGGGGACCTACGAGCAGTACTTC.

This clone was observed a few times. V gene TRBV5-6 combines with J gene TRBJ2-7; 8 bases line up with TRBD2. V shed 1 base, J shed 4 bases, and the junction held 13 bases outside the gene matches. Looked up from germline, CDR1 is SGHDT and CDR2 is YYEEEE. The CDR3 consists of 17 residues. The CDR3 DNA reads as TGTGCCAGCAGCTTGATTGGGTTAGCGGGGATCCGATACGAGCAGTACTTC. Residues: CASSLIGLAGIRYEQYF.

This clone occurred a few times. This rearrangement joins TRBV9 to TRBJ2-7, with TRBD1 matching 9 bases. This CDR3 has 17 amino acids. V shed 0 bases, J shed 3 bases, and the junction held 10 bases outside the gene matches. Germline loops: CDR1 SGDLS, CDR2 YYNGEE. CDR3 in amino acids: CASSVGQGVFNIYEQYF. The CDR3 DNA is TGTGCCAGCAGCGTAGGACAGGGGGTTTTTAATATCTACGAGCAGTACTTC.